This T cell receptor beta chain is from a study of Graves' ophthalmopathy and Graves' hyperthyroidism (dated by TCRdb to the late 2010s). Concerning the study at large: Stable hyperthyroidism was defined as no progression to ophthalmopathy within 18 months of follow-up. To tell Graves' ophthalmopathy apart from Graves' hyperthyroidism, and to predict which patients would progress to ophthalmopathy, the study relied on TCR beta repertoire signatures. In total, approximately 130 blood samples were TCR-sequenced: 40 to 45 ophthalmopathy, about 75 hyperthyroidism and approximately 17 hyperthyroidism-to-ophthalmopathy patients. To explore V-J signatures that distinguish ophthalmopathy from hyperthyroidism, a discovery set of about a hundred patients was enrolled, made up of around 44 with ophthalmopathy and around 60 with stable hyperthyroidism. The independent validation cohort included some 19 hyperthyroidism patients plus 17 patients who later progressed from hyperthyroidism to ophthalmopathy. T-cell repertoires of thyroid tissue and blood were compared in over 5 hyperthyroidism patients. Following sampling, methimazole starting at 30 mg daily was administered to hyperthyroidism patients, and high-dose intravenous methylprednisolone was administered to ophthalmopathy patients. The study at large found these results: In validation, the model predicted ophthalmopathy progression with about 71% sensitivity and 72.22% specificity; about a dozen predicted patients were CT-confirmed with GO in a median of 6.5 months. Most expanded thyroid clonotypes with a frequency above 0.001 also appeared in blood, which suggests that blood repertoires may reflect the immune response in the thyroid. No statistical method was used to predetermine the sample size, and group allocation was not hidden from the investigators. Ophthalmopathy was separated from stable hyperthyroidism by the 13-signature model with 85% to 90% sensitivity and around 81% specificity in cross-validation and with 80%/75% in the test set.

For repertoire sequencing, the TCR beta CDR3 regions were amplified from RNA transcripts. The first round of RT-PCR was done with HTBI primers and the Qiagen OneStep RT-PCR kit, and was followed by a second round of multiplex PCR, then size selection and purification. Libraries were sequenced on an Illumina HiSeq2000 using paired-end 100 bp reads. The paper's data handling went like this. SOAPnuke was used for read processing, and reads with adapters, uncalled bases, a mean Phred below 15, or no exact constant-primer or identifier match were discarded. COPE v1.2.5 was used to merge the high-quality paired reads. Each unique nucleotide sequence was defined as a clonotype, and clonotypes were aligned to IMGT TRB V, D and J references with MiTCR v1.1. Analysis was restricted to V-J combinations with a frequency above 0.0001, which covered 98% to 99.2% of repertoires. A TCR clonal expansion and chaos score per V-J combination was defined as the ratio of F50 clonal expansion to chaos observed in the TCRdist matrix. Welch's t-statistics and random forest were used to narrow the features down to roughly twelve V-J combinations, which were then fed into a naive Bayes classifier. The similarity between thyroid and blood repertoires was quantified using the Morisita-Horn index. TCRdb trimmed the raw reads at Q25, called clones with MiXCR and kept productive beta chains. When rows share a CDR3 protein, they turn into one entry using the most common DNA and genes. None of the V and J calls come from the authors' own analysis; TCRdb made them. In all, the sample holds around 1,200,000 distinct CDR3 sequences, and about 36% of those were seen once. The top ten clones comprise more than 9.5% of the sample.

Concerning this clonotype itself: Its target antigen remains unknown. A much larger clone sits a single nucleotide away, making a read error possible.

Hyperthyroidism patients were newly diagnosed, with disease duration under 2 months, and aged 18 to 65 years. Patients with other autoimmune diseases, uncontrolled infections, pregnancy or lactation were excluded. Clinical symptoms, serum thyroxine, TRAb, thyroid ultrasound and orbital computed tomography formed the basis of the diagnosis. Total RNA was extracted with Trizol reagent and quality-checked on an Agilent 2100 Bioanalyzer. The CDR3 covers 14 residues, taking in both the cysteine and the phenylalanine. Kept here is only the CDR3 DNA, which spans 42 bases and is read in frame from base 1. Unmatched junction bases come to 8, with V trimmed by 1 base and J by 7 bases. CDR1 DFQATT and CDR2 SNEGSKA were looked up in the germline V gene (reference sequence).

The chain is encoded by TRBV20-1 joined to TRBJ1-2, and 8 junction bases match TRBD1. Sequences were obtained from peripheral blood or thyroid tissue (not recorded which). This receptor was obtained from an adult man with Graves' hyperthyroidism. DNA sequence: TGCAGTGCTAGAGGGGACAGGAGGCGTTTTGGCTACACCTTC. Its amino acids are CSARGDRRRFGYTF.